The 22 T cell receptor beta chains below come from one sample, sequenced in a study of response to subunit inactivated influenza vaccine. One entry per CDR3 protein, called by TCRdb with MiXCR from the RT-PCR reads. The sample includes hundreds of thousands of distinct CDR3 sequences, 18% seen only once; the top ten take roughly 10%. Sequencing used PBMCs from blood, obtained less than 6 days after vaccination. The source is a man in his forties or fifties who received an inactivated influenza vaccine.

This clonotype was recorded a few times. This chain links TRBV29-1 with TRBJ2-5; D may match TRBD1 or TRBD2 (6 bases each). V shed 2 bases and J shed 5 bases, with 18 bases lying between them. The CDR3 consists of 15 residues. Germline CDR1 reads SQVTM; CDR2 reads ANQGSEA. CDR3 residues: CSVEMVNGGGETQYF. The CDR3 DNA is TGCAGCGTTGAAATGGTGAACGGGGGCGGGGAGACCCAGTACTTC.

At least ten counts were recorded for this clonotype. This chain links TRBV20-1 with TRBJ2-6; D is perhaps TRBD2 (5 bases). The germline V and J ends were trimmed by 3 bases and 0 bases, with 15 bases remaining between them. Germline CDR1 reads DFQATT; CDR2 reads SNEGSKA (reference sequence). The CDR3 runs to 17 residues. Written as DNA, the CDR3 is TGCAGTGCTAGCGGGATAAATAGCCTCTCTGGGGCCAACGTCCTGACTTTC. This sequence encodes CSASGINSLSGANVLTF.

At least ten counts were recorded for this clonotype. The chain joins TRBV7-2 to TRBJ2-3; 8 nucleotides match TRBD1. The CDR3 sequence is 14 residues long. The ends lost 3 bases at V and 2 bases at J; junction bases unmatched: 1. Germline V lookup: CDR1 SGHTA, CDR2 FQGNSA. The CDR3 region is CASSLDRATDTQYF. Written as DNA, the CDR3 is TGTGCCAGCAGCTTGGACAGGGCCACAGATACGCAGTATTTT. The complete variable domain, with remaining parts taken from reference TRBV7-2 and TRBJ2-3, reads GAGVSQSPSNKVTEKGKDVELRCDPISGHTALYWYRQSLGQGLEFLIYFQGNSAPDKSGLPSDRFSAERTGGSVSTLTIQRTQQEDSAVYLCASSLDRATDTQYFGPGTRLTVL.

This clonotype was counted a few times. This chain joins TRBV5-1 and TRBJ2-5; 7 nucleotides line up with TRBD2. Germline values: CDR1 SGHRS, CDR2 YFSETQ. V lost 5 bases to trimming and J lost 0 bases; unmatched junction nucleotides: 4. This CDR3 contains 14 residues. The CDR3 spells CASRMGGNQETQYF. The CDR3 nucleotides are TGCGCCAGCAGGATGGGAGGGAACCAAGAGACCCAGTACTTC.

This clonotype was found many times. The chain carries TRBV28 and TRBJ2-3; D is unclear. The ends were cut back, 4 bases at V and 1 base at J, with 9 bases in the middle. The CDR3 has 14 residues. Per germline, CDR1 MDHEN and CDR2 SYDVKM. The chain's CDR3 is CASSSPGRTDTQYF. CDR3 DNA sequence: TGTGCCAGCAGTTCACCGGGCCGCACAGATACGCAGTATTTT.

The CDR3 coding sequence is TGTGCCACCAGCAGTGGCTCTGGGGCCAACGTCCTGACTTTC. Amino acid sequence: CATSSGSGANVLTF. V is TRBV15 and J is TRBJ2-6; no clear D. CDR3 length: 14 residues. The germline V gene has CDR1 LNHNV and CDR2 YYDKDF (reference sequence). V was shortened by 3 bases and J by 0 bases, with 3 bases between the two germline ends. Based on the CDR3 plus reference TRBV15 and TRBJ2-6, the full variable domain is DAMVIQNPRYQVTQFGKPVTLSCSQTLNHNVMYWYQQKSSQAPKLLFHYYDKDFNNEADTPDNFQSRRPNTSFCFLDIRSPGLGDTAMYLCATSSGSGANVLTFGAGSRLTVL.

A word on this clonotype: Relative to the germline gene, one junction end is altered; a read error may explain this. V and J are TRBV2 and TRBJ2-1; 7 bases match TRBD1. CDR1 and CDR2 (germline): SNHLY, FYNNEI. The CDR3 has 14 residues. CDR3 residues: CASSEDNRGNEQFF. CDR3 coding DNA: TGTGCCAGCAGCGAAGATAACAGGGGTAATGAGCAGTTCTTC.

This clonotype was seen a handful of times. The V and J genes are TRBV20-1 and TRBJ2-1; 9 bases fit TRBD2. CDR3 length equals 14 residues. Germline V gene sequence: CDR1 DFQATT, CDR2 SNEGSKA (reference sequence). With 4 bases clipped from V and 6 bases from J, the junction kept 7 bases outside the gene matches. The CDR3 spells CSANSGSGLNEQFF. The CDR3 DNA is TGCAGTGCTAATAGCGGGAGTGGACTCAATGAGCAGTTCTTC.

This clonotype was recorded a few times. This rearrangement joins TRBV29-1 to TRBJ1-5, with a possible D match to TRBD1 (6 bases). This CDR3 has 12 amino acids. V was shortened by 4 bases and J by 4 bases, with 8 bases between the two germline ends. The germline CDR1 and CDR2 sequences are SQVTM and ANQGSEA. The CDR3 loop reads CSVGQANQPQHF. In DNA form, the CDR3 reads TGCAGCGTTGGACAGGCTAATCAGCCCCAGCATTTT.

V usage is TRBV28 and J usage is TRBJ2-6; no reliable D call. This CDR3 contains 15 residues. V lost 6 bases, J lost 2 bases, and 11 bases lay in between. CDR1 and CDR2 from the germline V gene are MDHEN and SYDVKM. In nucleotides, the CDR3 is TGTGCCAGCAGGGCCCCAGGAACTGGGGCCAACGTCCTGACTTTC. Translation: CASRAPGTGANVLTF.

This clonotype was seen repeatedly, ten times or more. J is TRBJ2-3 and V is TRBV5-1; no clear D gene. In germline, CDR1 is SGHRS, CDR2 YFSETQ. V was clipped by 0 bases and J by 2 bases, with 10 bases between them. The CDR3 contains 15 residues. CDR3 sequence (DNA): TGCGCCAGCAGCTTGGCCCGAGGATACACAGATACGCAGTATTTT. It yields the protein CASSLARGYTDTQYF.

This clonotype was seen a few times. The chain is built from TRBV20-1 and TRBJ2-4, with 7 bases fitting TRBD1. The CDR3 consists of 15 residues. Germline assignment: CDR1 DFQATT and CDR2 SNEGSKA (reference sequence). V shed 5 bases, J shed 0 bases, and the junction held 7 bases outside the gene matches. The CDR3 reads CSAHRQGLAKNIQYF. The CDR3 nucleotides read TGCAGTGCTCACCGACAGGGTCTAGCCAAAAACATTCAGTACTTC.

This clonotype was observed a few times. The CDR3 loop is CASSSGLGVEQFF. The CDR3 coding sequence is TGTGCCAGCAGCTCCGGACTAGGGGTTGAGCAGTTCTTC. The genes are TRBV7-7 and TRBJ2-1, with 7 nucleotides matching TRBD2. This CDR3 has 13 residues. V shed 4 bases, J shed 9 bases, and the junction held 6 bases outside the gene matches. Germline CDR1 is SSHAT and CDR2 is FNYEAQ (reference sequence).

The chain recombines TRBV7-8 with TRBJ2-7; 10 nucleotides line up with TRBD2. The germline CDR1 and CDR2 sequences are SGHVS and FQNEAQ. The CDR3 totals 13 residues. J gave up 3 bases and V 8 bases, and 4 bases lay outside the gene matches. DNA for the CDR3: TGTGCCAGCGCCCTAGCGGGGGACTACGAGCAGTACTTC. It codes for CASALAGDYEQYF.

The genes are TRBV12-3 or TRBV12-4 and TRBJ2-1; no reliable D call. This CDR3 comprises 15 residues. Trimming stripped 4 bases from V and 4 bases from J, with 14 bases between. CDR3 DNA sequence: TGTGCCAGCAGTTCGTCAGCCAGCGAATACAATGAGCAGTTCTTC. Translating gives CASSSSASEYNEQFF.

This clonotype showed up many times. The CDR3 spells CASSYGDKTYEQYF. In DNA form, the CDR3 reads TGTGCCAGCAGTTATGGGGACAAGACCTACGAGCAGTACTTC. This sequence joins TRBV6-2 or TRBV6-3 and TRBJ2-7, with D possibly TRBD1 on 6 matching bases. Germline loops: CDR1 MNHEY, CDR2 SVGEGT. CDR3 size: 14 residues. Trimming removed 3 bases at V and 2 bases at J, with 11 bases between.

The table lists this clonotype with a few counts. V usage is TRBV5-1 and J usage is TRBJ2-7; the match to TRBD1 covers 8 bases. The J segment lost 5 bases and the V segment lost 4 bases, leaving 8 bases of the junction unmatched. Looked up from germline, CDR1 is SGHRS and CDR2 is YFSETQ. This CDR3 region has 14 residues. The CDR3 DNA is TGCGCCAGCAGCCCCTGGACAGGGCCCAACGAGCAGTACTTC. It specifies CASSPWTGPNEQYF.

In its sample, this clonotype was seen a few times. This CDR3 reads CSVFSLMNTEAFF. The CDR3 DNA sequence: TGCAGCGTTTTCAGCCTGATGAACACTGAAGCTTTCTTT. This rearrangement joins TRBV29-1 to TRBJ1-1; D unclear. Germline CDR1 reads SQVTM; CDR2 reads ANQGSEA. This CDR3 contains 13 residues. Trimming cost V 5 bases and J 0 bases, with 10 bases left between them. Combining the CDR3 with reference TRBV29-1 and TRBJ1-1 gives the whole variable domain SAVISQKPSRDICQRGTSLTIQCQVDSQVTMMFWYRQQPGQSLTLIATANQGSEATYESGFVIDKFPISRPNLTFSTLTVSNMSPEDSSIYLCSVFSLMNTEAFFGQGTRLTVV.

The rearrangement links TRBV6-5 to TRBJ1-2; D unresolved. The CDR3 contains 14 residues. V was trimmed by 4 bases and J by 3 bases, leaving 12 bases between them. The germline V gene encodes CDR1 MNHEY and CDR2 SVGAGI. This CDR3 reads CASSFGPGYYGYTF. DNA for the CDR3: TGTGCCAGCAGTTTTGGCCCGGGTTACTATGGCTACACCTTC.

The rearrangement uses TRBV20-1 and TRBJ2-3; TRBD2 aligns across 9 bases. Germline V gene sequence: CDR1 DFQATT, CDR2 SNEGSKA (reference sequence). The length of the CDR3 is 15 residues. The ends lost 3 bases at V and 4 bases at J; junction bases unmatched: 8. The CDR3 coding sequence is TGCAGTGCTAGTTGGCTAGCGGGACCGGCAGATACGCAGTATTTT. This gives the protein CSASWLAGPADTQYF.

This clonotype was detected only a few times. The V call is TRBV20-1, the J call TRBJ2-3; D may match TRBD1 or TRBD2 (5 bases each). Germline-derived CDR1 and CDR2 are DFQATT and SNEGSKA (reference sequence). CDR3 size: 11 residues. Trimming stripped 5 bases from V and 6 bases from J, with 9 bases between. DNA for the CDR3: TGCAGTGCTGACGAGGGGGATACGCAGTATTTT. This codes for CSADEGDTQYF.

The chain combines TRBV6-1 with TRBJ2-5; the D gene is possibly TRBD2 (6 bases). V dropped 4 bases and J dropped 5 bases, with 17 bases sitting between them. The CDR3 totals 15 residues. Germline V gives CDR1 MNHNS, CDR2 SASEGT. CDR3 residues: CASSALSAGSETQYF. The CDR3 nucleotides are TGTGCCAGCAGTGCCCTATCGGCGGGGAGTGAGACCCAGTACTTC.